This TCR beta chain emerged from a study of Graves' ophthalmopathy and Graves' hyperthyroidism (dated by TCRdb to the late 2010s). Some background on the complete study: Peripheral blood was collected before any treatment was given, at the time of initial diagnosis. To tell Graves' ophthalmopathy apart from Graves' hyperthyroidism, and to predict which patients would progress to ophthalmopathy, the study relied on TCR beta repertoire signatures. In total, 135 blood samples were TCR-sequenced: 43 ophthalmopathy, 80 or so hyperthyroidism and some 17 hyperthyroidism-to-ophthalmopathy patients. To explore V-J signatures that distinguish ophthalmopathy from hyperthyroidism, a discovery set of about a hundred patients was enrolled, made up of 43 with ophthalmopathy and roughly 55 with stable hyperthyroidism. For independent validation, a separate cohort was made up of 18 hyperthyroidism patients plus 17 patients who later progressed from hyperthyroidism to ophthalmopathy. T-cell repertoires of thyroid tissue and blood were compared in more than five hyperthyroidism patients. After sampling, hyperthyroidism patients received methimazole starting at 30 mg daily, and ophthalmopathy patients received high-dose intravenous methylprednisolone. Study-wide findings and limitations: No statistical method was used to predetermine the sample size, and group allocation was not hidden from the investigators. In validation, the model predicted ophthalmopathy progression with roughly 68% sensitivity and 72% to 80% specificity; 12 predicted patients were CT-confirmed with GO in a median of around 6 months. Among expanded thyroid clonotypes with frequency above 0.001, most also showed up in blood, which suggests that blood repertoires may reflect the thyroid immune response. In cross-validation, the 13-signature model distinguished ophthalmopathy from stable hyperthyroidism with approximately 88% sensitivity and about 84% specificity, and in the test set the corresponding values were approximately 80% and 68%.

The CDR3 goes from the cysteine to the phenylalanine over 14 residues. Of the read, only the CDR3 DNA is kept; its 42 bases are in frame from base 1. Reading the germline V gene (reference sequence) gives CDR1 SEHNR and CDR2 FQNEAQ. With respect to this clonotype: Its specific antigen is unknown. The junction shows a germline mismatch at one end, possibly a read error.

Ophthalmopathy patients were characterized by moderately to severely active disease, a Clinical Activity Score of at least 3, a NOSPECS grade of at least 4, and a disease duration under 3 months. Anyone with other autoimmune diseases, uncontrolled infections, pregnancy or lactation was excluded from the study. Diagnosis relied on clinical symptoms, serum thyroxine, TRAb, thyroid ultrasound and orbital computed tomography. PBMCs were isolated from about 9.2 ml of fresh peripheral blood by Ficoll-Paque density gradient centrifugation. Total RNA was extracted using Trizol reagent, and RNA quality was checked on an Agilent 2100 Bioanalyzer. For repertoire sequencing, the TCR beta CDR3 regions were amplified from RNA transcripts. A first-round RT-PCR used HTBI primers with the Qiagen OneStep RT-PCR kit, followed by a second-round multiplex PCR, size selection and purification. Sequencing of the libraries was carried out on an Illumina HiSeq2000 in paired-end mode with 100 bp reads. In the source study's methods: SOAPnuke was used to process the reads, throwing out any read that had adapters, had uncalled bases, had a mean Phred below 15, or lacked an exact constant-primer or identifier match. COPE v1.2.5 was used to merge the high-quality paired reads. Each unique nucleotide sequence was defined as a clonotype, and clonotypes were aligned to IMGT TRB V, D and J references with MiTCR v1.1. Only V-J combinations with frequency above 0.0001 were analysed, covering about 99% of repertoires. For each V-J combination, a TCR clonal expansion and chaos score was defined as F50 clonal expansion divided by the chaos observed in the TCRdist matrix. Features were reduced by Welch's t-statistics and random forest to over ten V-J combinations, which fed a naive Bayes classifier. The similarity between thyroid and blood repertoires was quantified using the Morisita-Horn index. In-frame beta chains were kept once TCRdb had trimmed the public reads at Q25 with fastp and called clones with MiXCR. Each record represents a unique CDR3 protein, reported with the most common genes and DNA among its rows. In this record, the V and J calls reflect TCRdb's handling and not the investigators' own analysis. The sample table lists about 740,000 distinct CDR3 sequences, roughly two fifths of them with a count of one. The biggest ten clones account for 44% of the sample.

The sample taken for sequencing was peripheral blood. The sequence joins TRBV7-9 to TRBJ2-7, with no confidently assigned D gene. The receptor was isolated from an adult man with Graves' ophthalmopathy. The CDR3 has the sequence CASSFPGSSSEQYF. Here is the DNA: TGTGCCAGCAGCTTTCCGGGTTCCTCCTCCGAGCAGTACTTC. Reference TRBV7-9 and TRBJ2-7 proteins supply the regions before and after the CDR3; the full variable domain is: DTGVSQNPRHKITKRGQNVTFRCDPISEHNRLYWYRQTLGQGPEFLTYFQNEAQLEKSRLLSDRFSAERPKGSFSTLEIQRTEQGDSAMYLCASSFPGSSSEQYFGPGTRLTVT.